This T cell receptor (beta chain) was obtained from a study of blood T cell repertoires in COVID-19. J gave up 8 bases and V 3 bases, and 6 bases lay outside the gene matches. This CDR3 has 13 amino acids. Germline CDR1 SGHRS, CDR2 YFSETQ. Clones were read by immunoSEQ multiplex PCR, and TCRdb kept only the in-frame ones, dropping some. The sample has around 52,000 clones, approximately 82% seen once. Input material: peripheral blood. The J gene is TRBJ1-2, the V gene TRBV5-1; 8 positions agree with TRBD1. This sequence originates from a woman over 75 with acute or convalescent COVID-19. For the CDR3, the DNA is TGCGCCAGCAGCTCTTCGACAGGGGTCGGCTACACCTTC. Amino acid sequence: CASSSSTGVGYTF.